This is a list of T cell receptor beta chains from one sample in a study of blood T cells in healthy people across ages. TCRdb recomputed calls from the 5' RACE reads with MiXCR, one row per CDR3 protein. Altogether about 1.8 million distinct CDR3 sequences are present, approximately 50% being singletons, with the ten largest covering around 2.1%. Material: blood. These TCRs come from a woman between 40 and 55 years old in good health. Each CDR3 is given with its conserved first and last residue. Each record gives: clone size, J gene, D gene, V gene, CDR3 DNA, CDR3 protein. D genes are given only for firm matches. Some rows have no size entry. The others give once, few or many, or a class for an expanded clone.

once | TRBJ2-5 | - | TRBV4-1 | TGCACCAGCAGCCAAGGCCCCCAGGGGGAGACCCAGTACTTC | CTSSQGPQGETQYF
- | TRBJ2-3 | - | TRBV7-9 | TGTGCCAGCAGCCACCGCGCGACAGGAGATACTAGCACAGATACGCAGTATTTT | CASSHRATGDTSTDTQYF
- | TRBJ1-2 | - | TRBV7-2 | TGTGCCAGCAGACGAGGACCGCCCTCGGGCTACACCTTC | CASRRGPPSGYTF
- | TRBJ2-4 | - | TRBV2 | TGTGCCAGCAGGTCGGACTTGGCCAAAAACATTCAGTACTTC | CASRSDLAKNIQYF
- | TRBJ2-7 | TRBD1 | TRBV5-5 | TGTGCCAGCAGCTATGACAGGGCTGATGAGCAGTACTTC | CASSYDRADEQYF
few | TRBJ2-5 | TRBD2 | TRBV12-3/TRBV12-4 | TGTGCCAGCAGTTTTCGGTCGGGGGGGTACCAAGAGACCCAGTACTTC | CASSFRSGGYQETQYF
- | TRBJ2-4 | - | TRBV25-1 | TGTGCCAGCAGTGAATTCGGGGAGGTCAAAAACATTCAGTACTTC | CASSEFGEVKNIQYF
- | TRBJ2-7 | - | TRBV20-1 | TGCAGTGCAAACCGCAGGGGGGTAAGGGACGAGCAGTACTTC | CSANRRGVRDEQYF
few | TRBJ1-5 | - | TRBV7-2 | TGTGCCAGCAGCTTAGTGGGGGGGATTATGAGCAATCAGCCCCAGCATTTT | CASSLVGGIMSNQPQHF
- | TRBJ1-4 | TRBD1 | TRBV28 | TGTGCCAGCAGTGCGGGACAGGGTGCAACTAATGAAAAACTGTTTTTT | CASSAGQGATNEKLFF
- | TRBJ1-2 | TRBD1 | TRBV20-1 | TGCAGTGCTTTTACACACCTATCGGGACAGAGAAACTATGGCTACACCTTC | CSAFTHLSGQRNYGYTF
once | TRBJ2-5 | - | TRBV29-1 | TGCAGCGTTGGGGTAGGACAGATCCAAGAGACCCAGTACTTC | CSVGVGQIQETQYF
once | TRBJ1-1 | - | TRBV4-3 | TGCGCCAGCAGCCAAGATGCGTTACAGATCGACACTGAAGCTTTCTTT | CASSQDALQIDTEAFF
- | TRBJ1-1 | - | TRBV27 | TGTGCCAGCAGTTTAGACCCGAACTATGAAGCTTTCTTT | CASSLDPNYEAFF
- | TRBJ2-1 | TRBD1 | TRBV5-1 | TGCGCCAGCAGCTTGGGCTACAGTACAGGGGACAATGAGCAGTTCTTC | CASSLGYSTGDNEQFF
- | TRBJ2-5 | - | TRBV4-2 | TGTGCCAGCAGCCAAGATGTCTCGGGCCTCCAAGAGACCCAGTACTTC | CASSQDVSGLQETQYF
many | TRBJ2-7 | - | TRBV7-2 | TGTGCCAGCAGCTTAGCAATTGGCGAGCAGTACTTC | CASSLAIGEQYF
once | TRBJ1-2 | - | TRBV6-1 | TGTGCCAGCACTACCCCTTTGGACCCGAGAGGGTACTATGGCTACACCTTC | CASTTPLDPRGYYGYTF
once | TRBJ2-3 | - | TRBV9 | TGTGCCAGCAGCCGTAGCCTTGGGGGTTTATCAGATACGCAGTATTTT | CASSRSLGGLSDTQYF
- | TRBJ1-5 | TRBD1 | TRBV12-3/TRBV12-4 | TGTGCCAGCAGTCCGCAGACAGGGCGCAATCAGCCCCAGCATTTT | CASSPQTGRNQPQHF
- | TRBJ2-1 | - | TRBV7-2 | TGTGCCAGCAGCGCCTTCTACTGGGGAAGCTCCTACAATGAGCAGTTCTTC | CASSAFYWGSSYNEQFF
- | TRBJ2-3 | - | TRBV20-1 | TGCAGTGCTAGCGGGTCCCGAAGTGGCACAGATACGCAGTATTTT | CSASGSRSGTDTQYF
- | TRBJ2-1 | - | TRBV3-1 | TGTGCCAGCAGCCCCTCGGACTTTCTCCAGTTCTTC | CASSPSDFLQFF
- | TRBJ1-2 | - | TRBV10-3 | TGTGCCATCAGTGAGTCGATCACAGGGCAGGGGAATGGCTACACCTTC | CAISESITGQGNGYTF
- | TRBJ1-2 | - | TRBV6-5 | TGTGCTACAGGGCTTCCTAACTATGGCTACACCTTC | CATGLPNYGYTF
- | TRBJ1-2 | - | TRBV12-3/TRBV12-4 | TGTGCCAGCAGTCTGGGGGCCGGGGGTAGCCCGGCTAACTATGGCTACACCTTC | CASSLGAGGSPANYGYTF
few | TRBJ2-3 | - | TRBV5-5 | TGTGCCAGCAGTTTGGCCCTGATTGGGACAGATACGCAGTATTTT | CASSLALIGTDTQYF
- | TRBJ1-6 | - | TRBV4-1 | TGCGCCAGCAGGCCCGACAGTCTACCTAATTCACCCCTCCACTTT | CASRPDSLPNSPLHF
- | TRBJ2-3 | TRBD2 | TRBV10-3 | TGTGCCATCAGTAGACTAGCGGGGGCCACCACAGATACGCAGTATTTT | CAISRLAGATTDTQYF
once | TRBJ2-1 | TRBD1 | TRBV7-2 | TGTGCCAGCAGCGTAGGATCCGGGACAGGCTTGAACGAGCAGTTCTTC | CASSVGSGTGLNEQFF
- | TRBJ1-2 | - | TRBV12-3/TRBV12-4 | TGTGCCAGCACTCCCGCTGAGAGGGATGGCTACACCTTC | CASTPAERDGYTF